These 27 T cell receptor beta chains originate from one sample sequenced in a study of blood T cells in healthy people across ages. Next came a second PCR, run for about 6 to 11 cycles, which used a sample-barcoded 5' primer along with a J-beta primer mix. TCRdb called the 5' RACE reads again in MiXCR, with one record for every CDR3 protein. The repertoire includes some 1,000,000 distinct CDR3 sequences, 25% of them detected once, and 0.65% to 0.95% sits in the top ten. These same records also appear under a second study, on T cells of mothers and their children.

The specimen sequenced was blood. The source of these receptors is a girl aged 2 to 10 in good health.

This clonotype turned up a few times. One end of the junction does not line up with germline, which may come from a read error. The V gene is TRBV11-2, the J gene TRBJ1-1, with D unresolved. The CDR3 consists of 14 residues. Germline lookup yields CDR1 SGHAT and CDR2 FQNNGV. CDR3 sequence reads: CAGSLGISYTEAFF. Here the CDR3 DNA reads TGTGCCGGCAGCTTAGGGATTAGTTACACTGAAGCTTTCTTT.

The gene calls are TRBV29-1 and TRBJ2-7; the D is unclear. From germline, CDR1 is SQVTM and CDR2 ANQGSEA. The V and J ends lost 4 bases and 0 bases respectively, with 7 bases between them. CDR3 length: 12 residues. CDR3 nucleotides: TGCAGCGTTGCCGCGGACTCCTACGAGCAGTACTTC. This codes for CSVAADSYEQYF.

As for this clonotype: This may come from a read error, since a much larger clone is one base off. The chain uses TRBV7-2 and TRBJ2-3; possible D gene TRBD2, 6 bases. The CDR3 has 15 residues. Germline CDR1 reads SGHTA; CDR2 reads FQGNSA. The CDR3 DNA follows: TGTGCCGGCAGCTTAGGAGGGCCCAGCACAGATACGCAGTATTTT. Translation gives CAGSLGGPSTDTQYF.

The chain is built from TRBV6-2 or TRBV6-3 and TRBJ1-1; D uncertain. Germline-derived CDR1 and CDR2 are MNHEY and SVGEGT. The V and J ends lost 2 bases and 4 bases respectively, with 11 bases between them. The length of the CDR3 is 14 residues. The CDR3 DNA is TGTGCCAGCAGTTACGTGTCCGGCGGCACTGAAGCTTTCTTT. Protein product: CASSYVSGGTEAFF.

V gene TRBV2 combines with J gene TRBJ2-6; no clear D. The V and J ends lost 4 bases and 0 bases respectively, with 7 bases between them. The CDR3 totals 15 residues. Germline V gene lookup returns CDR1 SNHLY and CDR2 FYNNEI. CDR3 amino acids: CASSVRDSGANVLTF. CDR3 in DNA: TGTGCCAGCAGTGTAAGGGACTCTGGGGCCAACGTCCTGACTTTC.

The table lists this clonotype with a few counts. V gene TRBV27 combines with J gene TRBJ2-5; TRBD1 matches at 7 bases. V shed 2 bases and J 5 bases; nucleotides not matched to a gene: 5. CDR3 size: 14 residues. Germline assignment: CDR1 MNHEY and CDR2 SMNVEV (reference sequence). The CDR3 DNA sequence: TGTGCCAGCAGTTTAATGACAGGGTTGGAGACCCAGTACTTC. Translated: CASSLMTGLETQYF.

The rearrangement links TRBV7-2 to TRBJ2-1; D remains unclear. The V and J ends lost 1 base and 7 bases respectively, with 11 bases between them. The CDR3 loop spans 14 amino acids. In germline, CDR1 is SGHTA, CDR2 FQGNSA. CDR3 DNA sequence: TGTGCCAGCAGCTTAGGGTTGTGGGCTAATGAGCAGTTCTTC. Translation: CASSLGLWANEQFF.

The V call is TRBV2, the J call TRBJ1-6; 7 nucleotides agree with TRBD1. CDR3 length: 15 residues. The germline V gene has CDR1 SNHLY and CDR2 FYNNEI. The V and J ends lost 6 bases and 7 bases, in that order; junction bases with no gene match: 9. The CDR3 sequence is CASRLDDRANSPLHF. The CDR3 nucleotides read TGTGCCAGCAGGCTTGACGACAGGGCCAATTCACCCCTCCACTTT.

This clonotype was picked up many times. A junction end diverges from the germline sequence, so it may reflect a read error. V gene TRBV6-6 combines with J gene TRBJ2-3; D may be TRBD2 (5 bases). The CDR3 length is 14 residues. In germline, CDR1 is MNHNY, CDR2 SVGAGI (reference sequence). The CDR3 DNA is TGTGCCAGCAGTTCTGGTGGGAGCACTGATACGCAGTATTTT. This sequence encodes CASSSGGSTDTQYF.

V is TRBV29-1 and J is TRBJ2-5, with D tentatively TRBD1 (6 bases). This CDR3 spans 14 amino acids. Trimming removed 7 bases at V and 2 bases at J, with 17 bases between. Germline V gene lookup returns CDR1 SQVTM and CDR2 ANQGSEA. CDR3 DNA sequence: TGCAGCGCGAACAGGGTGCCCCTTCAAGAGACCCAGTACTTC. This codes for CSANRVPLQETQYF.

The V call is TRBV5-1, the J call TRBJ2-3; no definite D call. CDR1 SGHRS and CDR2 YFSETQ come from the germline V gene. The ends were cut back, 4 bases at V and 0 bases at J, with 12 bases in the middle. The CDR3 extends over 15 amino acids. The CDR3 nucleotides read TGCGCCAGCAGCCCGGACGGCCCTAGCACAGATACGCAGTATTTT. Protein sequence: CASSPDGPSTDTQYF. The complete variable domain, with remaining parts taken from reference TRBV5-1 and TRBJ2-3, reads KAGVTQTPRYLIKTRGQQVTLSCSPISGHRSVSWYQQTPGQGLQFLFEYFSETQRNKGNFPGRFSGRQFSNSRSEMNVSTLELGDSALYLCASSPDGPSTDTQYFGPGTRLTVL.

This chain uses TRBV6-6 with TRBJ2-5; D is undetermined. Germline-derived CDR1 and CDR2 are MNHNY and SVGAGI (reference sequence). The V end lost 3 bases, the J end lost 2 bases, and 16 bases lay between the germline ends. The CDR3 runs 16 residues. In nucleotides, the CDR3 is TGTGCCAGCAGTTATACATACGACGCCAAACAAGAGACCCAGTACTTC. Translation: CASSYTYDAKQETQYF.

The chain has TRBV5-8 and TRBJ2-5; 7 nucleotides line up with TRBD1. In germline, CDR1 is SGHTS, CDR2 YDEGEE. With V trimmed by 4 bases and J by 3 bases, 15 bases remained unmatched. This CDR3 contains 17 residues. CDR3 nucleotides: TGTGCCAGCAGCAAAACAACCGGGACAGAACTAAAAGAGACCCAGTACTTC. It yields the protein CASSKTTGTELKETQYF.

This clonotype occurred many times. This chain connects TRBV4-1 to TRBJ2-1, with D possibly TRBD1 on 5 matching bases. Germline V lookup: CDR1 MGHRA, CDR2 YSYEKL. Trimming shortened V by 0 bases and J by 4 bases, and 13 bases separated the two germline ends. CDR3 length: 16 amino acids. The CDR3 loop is CASSQEPGPNYNEQFF. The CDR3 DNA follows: TGCGCCAGCAGCCAAGAACCAGGGCCGAATTACAATGAGCAGTTCTTC.

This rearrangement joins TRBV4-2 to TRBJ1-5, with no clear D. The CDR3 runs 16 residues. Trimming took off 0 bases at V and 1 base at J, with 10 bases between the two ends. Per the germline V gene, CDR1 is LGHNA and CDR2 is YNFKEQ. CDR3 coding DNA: TGTGCCAGCAGCCAAGAAGGTCCGAGGAGCAATCAGCCCCAGCATTTT. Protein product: CASSQEGPRSNQPQHF.

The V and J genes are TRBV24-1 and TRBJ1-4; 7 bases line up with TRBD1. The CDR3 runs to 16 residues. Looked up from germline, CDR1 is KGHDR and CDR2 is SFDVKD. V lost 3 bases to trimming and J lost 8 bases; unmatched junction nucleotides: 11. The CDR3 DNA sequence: TGTGCCACCAGTGATCCGAACAGGGGTTCAGGCGAAAAACTGTTTTTT. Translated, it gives CATSDPNRGSGEKLFF.

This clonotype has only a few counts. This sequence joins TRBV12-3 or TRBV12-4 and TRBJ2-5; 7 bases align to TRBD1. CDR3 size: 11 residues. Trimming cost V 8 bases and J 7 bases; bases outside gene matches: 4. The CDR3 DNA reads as TGTGCCAGCGGGCAGGGGGTGACCCAGTACTTC. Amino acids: CASGQGVTQYF.

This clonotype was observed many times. The CDR3 loop is CSARVRGRGDTQYF. In DNA form, the CDR3 reads TGCAGTGCTAGAGTCAGGGGGCGCGGTGATACCCAGTACTTC. The genes are TRBV20-1 and TRBJ2-5, with 8 nucleotides matching TRBD1. V trimming: 1 base; J trimming: 8 bases; junction bases outside the gene matches: 9. Germline CDR1 reads DFQATT; CDR2 reads SNEGSKA (reference sequence). CDR3 length: 14 amino acids.

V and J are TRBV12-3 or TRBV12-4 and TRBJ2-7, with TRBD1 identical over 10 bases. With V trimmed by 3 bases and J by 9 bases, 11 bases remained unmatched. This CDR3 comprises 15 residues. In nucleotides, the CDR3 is TGTGCCAGCAGTTTCCGGACAGGGGGTCTACATGGGCAGTACTTC. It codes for CASSFRTGGLHGQYF.

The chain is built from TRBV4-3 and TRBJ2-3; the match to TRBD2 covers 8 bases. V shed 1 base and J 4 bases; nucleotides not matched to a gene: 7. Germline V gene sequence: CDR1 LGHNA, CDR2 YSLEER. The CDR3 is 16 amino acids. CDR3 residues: CASSQVFGGASDTQYF. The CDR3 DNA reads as TGCGCCAGCAGCCAAGTTTTCGGGGGGGCCTCAGATACGCAGTATTTT.

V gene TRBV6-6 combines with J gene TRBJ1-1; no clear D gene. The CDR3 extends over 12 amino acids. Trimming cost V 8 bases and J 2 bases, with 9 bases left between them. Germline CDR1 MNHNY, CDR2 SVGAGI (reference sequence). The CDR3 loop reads CASLPGNTEAFF. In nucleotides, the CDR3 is TGTGCCAGCCTTCCGGGTAACACTGAAGCTTTCTTT.

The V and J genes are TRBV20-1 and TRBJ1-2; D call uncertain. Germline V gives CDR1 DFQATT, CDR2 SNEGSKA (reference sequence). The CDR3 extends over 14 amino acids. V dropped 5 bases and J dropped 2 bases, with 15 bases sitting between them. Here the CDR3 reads CSAVRTGRNYGYTF. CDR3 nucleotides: TGCAGTGCTGTACGGACGGGCCGCAACTATGGCTACACCTTC.

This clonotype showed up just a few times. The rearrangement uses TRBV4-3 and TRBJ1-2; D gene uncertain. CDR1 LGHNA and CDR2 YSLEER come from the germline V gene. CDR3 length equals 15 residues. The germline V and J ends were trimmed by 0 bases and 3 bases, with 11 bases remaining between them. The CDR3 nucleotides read TGCGCCAGCAGCCAAGACGCAGTCGAGGACTATGGCTACACCTTC. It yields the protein CASSQDAVEDYGYTF.

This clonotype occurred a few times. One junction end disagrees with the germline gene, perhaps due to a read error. CDR3 bases: TGCGCCAGCAGCTTTAGGGGGCGTCAAGAGTCCCAGTACTTC. Translating it yields CASSFRGRQESQYF. The J gene is TRBJ2-5, the V gene TRBV5-1; TRBD1 matches at 7 bases. The germline gives CDR1 SGHRS, CDR2 YFSETQ. The CDR3 has 14 residues.

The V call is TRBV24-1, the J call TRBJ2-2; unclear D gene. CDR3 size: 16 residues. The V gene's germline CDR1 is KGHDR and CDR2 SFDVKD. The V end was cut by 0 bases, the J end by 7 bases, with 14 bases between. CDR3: CATSDLVVSAGGELFF. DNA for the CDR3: TGTGCCACCAGTGATTTGGTAGTATCGGCCGGCGGGGAGCTGTTTTTT.

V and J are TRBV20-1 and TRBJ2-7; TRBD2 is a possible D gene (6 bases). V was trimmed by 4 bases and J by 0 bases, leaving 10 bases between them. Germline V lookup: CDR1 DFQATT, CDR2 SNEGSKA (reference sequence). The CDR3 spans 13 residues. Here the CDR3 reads CSATGTFSYEQYF. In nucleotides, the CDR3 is TGCAGTGCTACCGGGACTTTCTCCTACGAGCAGTACTTC.

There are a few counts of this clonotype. CDR3 in amino acids: CASSQDRGNNEKLFF. In DNA form, the CDR3 reads TGTGCCAGCAGCCAAGACAGGGGGAATAATGAAAAACTGTTTTTT. The chain is built from TRBV28 and TRBJ1-4; 9 bases are shared with TRBD1. The CDR3 spans 15 residues. V was clipped by 6 bases and J by 4 bases; unmatched bases: 6. CDR1 MDHEN and CDR2 SYDVKM come from the germline V gene.